The 15 T cell receptor beta chains below all came from one sample that was sequenced in a study of shared clonotypes between healthy human individuals. The assay was immunoSEQ multiplex PCR, and TCRdb's table has in-frame clones only and misses some. The sample comprises some 2 million clones, 95% of which are singletons, and 0.13% rests with the top ten. The sequencing sample was made of naive CD4+ T cells sorted from blood. Described subset: CD45RA+ positively selected. These receptors all come from a man aged 18 to 30 in good health.

The rearrangement links TRBV9 to TRBJ2-5; 12 bases match TRBD1. CDR1 and CDR2 (germline): SGDLS, YYNGEE. V lost 4 bases and J lost 5; bases outside the gene matches: 12. This CDR3 is built from 17 residues. The CDR3 DNA follows: TGTGCCAGCAGCATCGGGACAGGGGGCAGTCGGTGGGAGACCCAGTACTTC. Amino acid sequence: CASSIGTGGSRWETQYF.

Worth noting for this clone: Germline is not matched at one junction end, which may reflect a read error. Here the CDR3 DNA reads TGCGCCAGCAGATTGGACAGTGGGTATGGCTACACCTTC. Translating it yields CASRLDSGYGYTF. J is TRBJ1-2 and V is TRBV5-1; possibly TRBD1 for D (6 bases). The CDR3 consists of 13 residues. Germline lookup yields CDR1 SGHRS and CDR2 YFSETQ.

This chain links TRBV6-5 with TRBJ2-1, with TRBD1 identical over 7 bases. Unmatched junction bases numbered 6, after V lost 6 bases and J lost 7 bases. The CDR3 runs 13 residues. Germline V lookup: CDR1 MNHEY, CDR2 SVGAGI. The CDR3 nucleotides read TGTGCCAGCAGGGGGACAGCAGTTAATGAGCAGTTCTTC. This sequence encodes CASRGTAVNEQFF.

The rearrangement uses TRBV6-1 and TRBJ2-5; TRBD2 aligns across 7 bases. The CDR3 loop spans 16 amino acids. The V gene end was trimmed by 0 bases and the J gene end by 7 bases; junction bases not matched to a gene: 11. Germline assignment: CDR1 MNHNS and CDR2 SASEGT. This CDR3 reads CASSEALLAGVVTQYF. The CDR3 DNA sequence: TGTGCCAGCAGTGAAGCGCTTCTGGCGGGAGTGGTGACCCAGTACTTC.

The chain recombines TRBV7-2 with TRBJ2-2; D is unclear. V lost 5 bases and J lost 7, with 11 bases in between. Germline CDR1 reads SGHTA; CDR2 reads FQGNSA. The CDR3 totals 13 residues. In DNA form, the CDR3 reads TGTGCCAGCAGCGCGTATAATCTCGGGGAGCTGTTTTTT. As protein: CASSAYNLGELFF.

J is TRBJ1-5 and V is TRBV4-1; D remains unclear. The CDR3 totals 14 residues. Trimming removed 6 bases at V and 2 bases at J, with 11 bases between. Germline-derived CDR1 and CDR2 are MGHRA and YSYEKL. The CDR3 DNA reads as TGCGCCAGCAGATTGCCGCGGGGCAATCAGCCCCAGCATTTT. Protein: CASRLPRGNQPQHF.

The CDR3 region is CASSIERGREPQHF. The CDR3 DNA is TGTGCCAGTAGTATAGAGAGGGGGAGGGAGCCCCAGCATTTT. The V call is TRBV19, the J call TRBJ1-5; tentative D call: TRBD1 (6 bases). V lost 0 bases and J 8 bases, leaving 11 bases between the germline ends. CDR3 length equals 14 residues. Germline V CDR1 and CDR2: LNHDA, SQIVND (reference sequence).

This chain links TRBV10-2 with TRBJ2-5; D is possibly TRBD1 or TRBD2 (5 bases each). Germline values: CDR1 WSHSY, CDR2 SAAADI. The CDR3 runs to 11 residues. Trimming took 11 bases from V and 2 from J, leaving 9 bases between them. The CDR3 bases are TGCGCCGGGGGTACGCAAGAGACCCAGTACTTC. It translates to CAGGTQETQYF.

V is TRBV11-2 and J is TRBJ2-3, with TRBD2 identical over 7 bases. This CDR3 is 16 amino acids long. With 8 bases clipped from V and 5 bases from J, the junction kept 16 bases outside the gene matches. CDR1 is SGHAT and CDR2 is FQNNGV in the germline V gene. CDR3 region: CASRGMSGKFLDTQYF. In DNA, the CDR3 is TGTGCCAGCCGGGGGATGAGCGGGAAGTTCTTAGATACGCAGTATTTT.

On this clone: Other nucleotide sequences in the sample specify the same CDR3. This chain connects TRBV6-1 to TRBJ1-1, with 7 bases aligning to TRBD1. Germline-derived CDR1 and CDR2 are MNHNS and SASEGT. CDR3 length: 15 residues. Unmatched junction bases numbered 3, after V lost 2 bases and J lost 0 bases. The CDR3, as DNA: TGTGCCAGCAGTGAAATAGGGGGCATGAACACTGAAGCTTTCTTT. Translating it yields CASSEIGGMNTEAFF.

The genes are TRBV11-2 and TRBJ2-7; no clear D gene. Germline V CDR1 and CDR2: SGHAT, FQNNGV. Deletions cut 5 bases from V and 13 bases from J, with 18 bases between. The CDR3 has 12 amino acids. The CDR3 DNA reads TGTGCCAGCAGCCCTAGTATTGCTGTGGGTTACTTC. Translating gives CASSPSIAVGYF.

V and J are TRBV27 and TRBJ2-5, with 10 positions matching TRBD1. The V segment lost 6 bases and the J segment 7 bases; nucleotides outside the gene matches: 5. The CDR3 is made up of 13 amino acids. CDR1 and CDR2 (germline): MNHEY, SMNVEV (reference sequence). The DNA of the CDR3 is TGTGCCAGCAGCCAGGGACAGGGGTTGACCCAGTACTTC. Translated, it gives CASSQGQGLTQYF.

V is TRBV6-5 and J is TRBJ1-2; TRBD1 agrees at 8 bases. Trimming removed 2 bases from V and 7 bases from J; junction bases left unmatched: 6. Looked up from germline, CDR1 is MNHEY and CDR2 is SVGAGI. The CDR3 totals 14 residues. The CDR3 DNA follows: TGTGCCAGCAGTTACACCGACAGGGGTGGTGGCTACACCTTC. Residues: CASSYTDRGGGYTF.

This sequence joins TRBV7-6 and TRBJ2-7, with D perhaps assigned TRBD1 or TRBD2 (7 bases each). The CDR3 contains 14 residues. Trimming removed 5 bases from V and 2 bases from J, with 13 bases in between. Germline-derived CDR1 and CDR2 are SGHVS and FNYEAQ. DNA of the CDR3: TGTGCCAGCAGCAGCGGGACAGAGACCTACGAGCAGTACTTC. Its translation is CASSSGTETYEQYF.

The chain employs TRBV2 and TRBJ1-4; no clear D. Deletions cut 7 bases from V and 0 bases from J, with 9 bases between. Germline V gives CDR1 SNHLY, CDR2 FYNNEI. There are 14 residues in the CDR3. As DNA, the CDR3 is TGTGCCAGCAACTTAGCAGCAACTAATGAAAAACTGTTTTTT. It yields the protein CASNLAATNEKLFF.